This T cell receptor (beta chain) was documented in a study of CD8+ T cells in alopecia areata. Study findings and constraints: Normal scalp showed lower clonality than lesional scalp, especially alopecia totalis/universalis. Normal skin's resident alphabeta T cells are sequenced alongside lesional scalp T cells. Whereas mice showed it more clearly, TCR sharing across patients was murkier, possibly because of HLA.

RNA extraction was followed by reverse transcription into cDNA, which acted as the sequencing template. Assay: immunoSEQ multiplex PCR; the TCRdb copy retains only in-frame clones and omits some. The repertoire has about 140,000 clones, 55% to 65% of them found once; the top ten carry 4.8%. A word on this clone: Its antigen is not known.

PBMCs provided sorted CD4+ and CD8+ T cells. The sequenced sample consisted of CD4+ T cells sorted from blood. This TCR came from a human donor in good health.

Here the CDR3 reads CASSLQETQYF. CDR3 nucleotide sequence: TGTGCCAGCAGCCTACAAGAGACCCAGTACTTC. The chain employs TRBV5-4 and TRBJ2-5, with unresolved D. The CDR3 contains 11 residues. CDR1 and CDR2 (germline): SGHNT, YYREEE (reference sequence). Trimming removed 4 bases at V and 2 bases at J, with 3 bases between.